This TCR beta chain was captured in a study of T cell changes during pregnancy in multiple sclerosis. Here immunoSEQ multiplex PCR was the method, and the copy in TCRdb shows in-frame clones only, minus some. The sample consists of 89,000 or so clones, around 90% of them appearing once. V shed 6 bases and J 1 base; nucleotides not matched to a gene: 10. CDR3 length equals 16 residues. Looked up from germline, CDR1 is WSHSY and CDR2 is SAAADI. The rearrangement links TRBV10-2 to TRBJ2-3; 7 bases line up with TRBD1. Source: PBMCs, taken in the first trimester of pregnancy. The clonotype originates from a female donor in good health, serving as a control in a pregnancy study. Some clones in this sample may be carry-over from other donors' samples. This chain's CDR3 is CASSPQHQGGTDTQYF. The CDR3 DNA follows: TGCGCCAGCAGCCCACAGCACCAGGGGGGCACAGATACGCAGTATTTT.